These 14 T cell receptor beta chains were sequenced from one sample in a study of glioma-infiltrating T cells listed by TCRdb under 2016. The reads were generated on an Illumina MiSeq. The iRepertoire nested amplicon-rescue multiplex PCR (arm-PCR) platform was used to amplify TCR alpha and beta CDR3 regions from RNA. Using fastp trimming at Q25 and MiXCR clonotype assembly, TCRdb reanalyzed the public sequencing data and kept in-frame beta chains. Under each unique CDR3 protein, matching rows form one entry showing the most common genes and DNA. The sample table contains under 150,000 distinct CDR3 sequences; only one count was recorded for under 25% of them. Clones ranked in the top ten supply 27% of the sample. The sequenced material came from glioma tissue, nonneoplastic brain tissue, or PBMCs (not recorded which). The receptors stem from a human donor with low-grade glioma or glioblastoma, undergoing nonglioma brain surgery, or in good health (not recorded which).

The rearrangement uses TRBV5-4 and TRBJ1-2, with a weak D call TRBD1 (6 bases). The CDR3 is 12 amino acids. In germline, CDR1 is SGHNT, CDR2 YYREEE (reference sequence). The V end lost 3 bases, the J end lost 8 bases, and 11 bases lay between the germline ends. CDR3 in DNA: TGTGCCAGCAGCTCGTGGACAGCCGGCTACACCTTC. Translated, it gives CASSSWTAGYTF. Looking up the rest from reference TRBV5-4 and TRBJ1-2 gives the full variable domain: ETGVTQSPTHLIKTRGQQVTLRCSSQSGHNTVSWYQQALGQGPQFIFQYYREEENGRGNFPPRFSGLQFPNYSSELNVNALELDDSALYLCASSSWTAGYTFGSGTRLTVV.

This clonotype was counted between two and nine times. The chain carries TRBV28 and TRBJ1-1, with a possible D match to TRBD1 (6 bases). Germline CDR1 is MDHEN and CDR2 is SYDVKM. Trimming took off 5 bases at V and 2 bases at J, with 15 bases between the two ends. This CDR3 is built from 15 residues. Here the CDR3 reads CASSAGTPFNTEAFF. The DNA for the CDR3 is TGTGCCAGCAGTGCCGGGACACCCTTTAACACTGAAGCTTTCTTT.

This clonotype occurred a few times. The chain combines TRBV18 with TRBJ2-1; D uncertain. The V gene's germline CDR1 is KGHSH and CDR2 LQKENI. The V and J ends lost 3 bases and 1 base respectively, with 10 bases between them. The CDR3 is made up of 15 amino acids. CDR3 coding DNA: TGTGCCAGCTCACCCCAGGATGGGTCCTACAATGAGCAGTTCTTC. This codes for CASSPQDGSYNEQFF.

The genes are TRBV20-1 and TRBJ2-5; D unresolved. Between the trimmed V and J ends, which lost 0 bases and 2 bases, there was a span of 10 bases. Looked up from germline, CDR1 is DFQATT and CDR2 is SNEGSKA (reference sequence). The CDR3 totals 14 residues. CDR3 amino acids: CSARDFTDQETQYF. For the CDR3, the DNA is TGCAGTGCTAGAGATTTCACCGATCAAGAGACCCAGTACTTC.

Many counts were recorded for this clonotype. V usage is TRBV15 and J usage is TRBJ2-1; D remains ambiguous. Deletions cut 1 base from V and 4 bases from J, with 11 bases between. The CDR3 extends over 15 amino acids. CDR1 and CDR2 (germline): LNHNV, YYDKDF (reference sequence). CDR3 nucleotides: TGTGCCACCAGCAGAGTTAACCAAGCTTACAATGAGCAGTTCTTC. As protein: CATSRVNQAYNEQFF.

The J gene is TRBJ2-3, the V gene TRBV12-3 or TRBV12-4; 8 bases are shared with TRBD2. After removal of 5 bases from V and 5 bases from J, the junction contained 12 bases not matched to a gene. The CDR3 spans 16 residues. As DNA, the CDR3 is TGTGCCAGCAGTACCACCCCCGGGGGGGAAGGAGATACGCAGTATTTT. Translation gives CASSTTPGGEGDTQYF.

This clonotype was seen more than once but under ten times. DNA of the CDR3: TGTGCCAGCAGCCAATCGAGCACTGAAGCTTTCTTT. Translated, it gives CASSQSSTEAFF. J is TRBJ1-1 and V is TRBV6-6; D unclear. Germline CDR1 MNHNY, CDR2 SVGAGI (reference sequence). CDR3 length: 12 residues. The V and J ends lost 6 bases and 4 bases respectively, with 9 bases between them.

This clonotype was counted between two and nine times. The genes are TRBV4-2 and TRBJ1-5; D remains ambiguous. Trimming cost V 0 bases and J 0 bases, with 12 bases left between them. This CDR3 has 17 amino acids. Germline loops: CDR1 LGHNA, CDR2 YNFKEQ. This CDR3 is CASSQDGWVYSNQPQHF. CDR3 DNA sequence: TGTGCCAGCAGCCAAGATGGGTGGGTATATAGCAATCAGCCCCAGCATTTT.

CDR3 bases: TGCAGTGCTAGAGATAAGGCCGGGGCTAACCCCGGCACAGATACGCAGTATTTT. Translating gives CSARDKAGANPGTDTQYF. The rearrangement joins TRBV20-1 to TRBJ2-3; tentatively, D is TRBD1 or TRBD2 (5 bases each). This CDR3 comprises 18 residues. Germline V gives CDR1 DFQATT, CDR2 SNEGSKA (reference sequence). The V end was cut by 0 bases, the J end by 1 base, with 20 bases between.

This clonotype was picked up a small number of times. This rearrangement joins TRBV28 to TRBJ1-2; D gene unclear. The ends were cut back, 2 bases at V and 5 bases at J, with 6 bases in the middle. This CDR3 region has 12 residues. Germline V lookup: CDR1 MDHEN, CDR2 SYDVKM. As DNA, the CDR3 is TGTGCCAGCAGTTTAATAGCTTATGGCTACACCTTC. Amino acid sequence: CASSLIAYGYTF.

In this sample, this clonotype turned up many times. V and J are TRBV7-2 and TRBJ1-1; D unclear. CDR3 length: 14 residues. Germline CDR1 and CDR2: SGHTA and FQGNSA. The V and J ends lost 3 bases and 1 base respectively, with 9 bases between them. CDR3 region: CASSFGRSNTEAFF. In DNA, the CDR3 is TGTGCCAGCAGCTTTGGCAGATCGAACACTGAAGCTTTCTTT.

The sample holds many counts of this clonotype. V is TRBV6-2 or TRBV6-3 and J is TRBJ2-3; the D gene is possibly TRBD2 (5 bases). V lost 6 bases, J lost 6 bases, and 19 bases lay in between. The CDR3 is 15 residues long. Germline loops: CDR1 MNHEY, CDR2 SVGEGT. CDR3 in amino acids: CASSLDYALGDTQYF. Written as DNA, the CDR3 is TGTGCCAGCAGCTTAGACTACGCCCTGGGGGATACGCAGTATTTT.

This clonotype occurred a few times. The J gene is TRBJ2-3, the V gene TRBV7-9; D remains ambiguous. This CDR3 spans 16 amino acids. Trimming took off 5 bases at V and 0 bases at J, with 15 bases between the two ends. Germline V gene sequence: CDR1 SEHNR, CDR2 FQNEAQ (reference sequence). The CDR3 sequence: CASSLVQVMSTDTQYF. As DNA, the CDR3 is TGTGCCAGCAGCCTAGTCCAGGTTATGAGCACAGATACGCAGTATTTT. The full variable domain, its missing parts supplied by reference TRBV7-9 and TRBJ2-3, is DTGVSQNPRHKITKRGQNVTFRCDPISEHNRLYWYRQTLGQGPEFLTYFQNEAQLEKSRLLSDRFSAERPKGSFSTLEIQRTEQGDSAMYLCASSLVQVMSTDTQYFGPGTRLTVL.

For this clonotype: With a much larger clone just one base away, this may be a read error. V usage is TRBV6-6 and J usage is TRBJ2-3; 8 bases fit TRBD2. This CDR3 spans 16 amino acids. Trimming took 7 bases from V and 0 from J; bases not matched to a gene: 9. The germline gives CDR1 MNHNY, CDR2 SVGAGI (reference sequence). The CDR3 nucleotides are TGTGCCAGCACCGGATCGGGGGGGACAAGCACAGATACGCAGTATTTT. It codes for CASTGSGGTSTDTQYF.